This T cell receptor beta chain was sequenced in a study of T cell repertoires in cytomegalovirus infection. Study summary: Public signatures in TCR beta pointed to CMV infection and matching HLA type.

Per germline, CDR1 SGHNT and CDR2 YENEEA. The CDR3 has 14 residues. Trimming pared 3 bases from V and 0 bases from J, leaving 8 bases between. MiXCR was run by TCRdb on the reads, yielding one entry per CDR3 protein. The sample records about 120,000 distinct CDR3 sequences, 9.5% to 13% being singletons. This clonotype has a handful of counts. Its specificity is not known. Sequenced input: PBMCs, sequenced either directly or after in vitro stimulation (not recorded which). The rearrangement uses TRBV11-3 and TRBJ1-1; TRBD1 might be the D (6 bases). This TCR was recovered from a human donor in good health (CMV status not recorded). Some clones in this sample may be carry-over from other donors' samples. In DNA, the CDR3 is TGTGCCAGCAGCTTCGGACAGTTGAACACTGAAGCTTTCTTT. It specifies CASSFGQLNTEAFF.